The 20 T cell receptor beta chains presented below share a single source sample, sequenced in a study of cytomegalovirus exposure and HLA in healthy donors. 60 Vbeta and 13 Jbeta primers were used in PCR. Profiling relied on immunoSEQ multiplex PCR, and the TCRdb table lists in-frame clones only, not all of them. The data contain 210,000 or so clones, around 80% of them singletons. The sequenced material came from PBMCs. These receptor sequences come from a boy aged 5-17 years in good health and CMV-seronegative.

The count of this clone is one. The gene calls are TRBV13 and TRBJ2-3; D is ambiguous. This CDR3 is built from 11 residues. Trimming took 5 bases from V and 5 from J, leaving 5 bases between them. Germline assignment: CDR1 PRHDT and CDR2 FYEKMQ (reference sequence). CDR3 protein: CASSPRDTQYF. CDR3 nucleotides: TGTGCCAGCAGCCCCCGAGATACGCAGTATTTT.

This clone appeared a single time. The chain employs TRBV25-1 and TRBJ1-5, with D maybe TRBD1 (6 bases). V was trimmed by 6 bases and J by 1 base, leaving 13 bases between them. Germline lookup yields CDR1 MGHDK and CDR2 SYGVNS. This CDR3 spans 15 amino acids. The DNA of the CDR3 is TGTGCCAGCAGCCGCTCGGGGGGCAGCAATCAGCCCCAGCATTTT. This encodes CASSRSGGSNQPQHF.

The V gene is TRBV29-1, the J gene TRBJ2-2; 10 bases map to TRBD2. The CDR3 length is 12 residues. Germline trimming cut 7 bases from V and 6 bases from J; bases unmatched to any gene: 2. Germline loops: CDR1 SQVTM, CDR2 ANQGSEA. In nucleotides, the CDR3 is TGCAGCGGCGGACTAGCGGCCGGGGAGCTGTTTTTT. The encoded protein is CSGGLAAGELFF.

This clone was counted a few times. The chain recombines TRBV5-1 with TRBJ1-3; 8 nucleotides line up with TRBD1. The CDR3 runs to 15 residues. Germline V gene lookup returns CDR1 SGHRS and CDR2 YFSETQ. J lost 6 bases, V lost 0 bases, and 5 bases had no gene match. Written as DNA, the CDR3 is TGCGCCAGCAGCTTGGTAGGGACAGGTGCAAACACCATATATTTT. Translation gives CASSLVGTGANTIYF.

The CDR3: CASSLFTGEEAFF. CDR3 sequence (DNA): TGCGCCAGCAGCTTGTTTACAGGGGAGGAAGCTTTCTTT. J is TRBJ1-1 and V is TRBV5-1; 7 bases agree with TRBD1. J was trimmed by 8 bases and V by 1 base; bases with no gene match: 5. The CDR3 has 13 residues. Germline CDR1 SGHRS, CDR2 YFSETQ.

This chain connects TRBV5-6 to TRBJ2-2; the D gene is possibly TRBD1 (6 bases). This CDR3 has 15 amino acids. The germline CDR1 and CDR2 sequences are SGHDT and YYEEEE. Between the trimmed V and J ends, which lost 2 bases and 5 bases, there was a span of 13 bases. The CDR3 loop reads CASSLNRVGTGELFF. CDR3 in DNA: TGTGCCAGCAGCTTAAACAGGGTGGGGACCGGGGAGCTGTTTTTT.

The J gene is TRBJ2-1, the V gene TRBV15, with TRBD1 matching 10 bases. Germline V lookup: CDR1 LNHNV, CDR2 YYDKDF (reference sequence). Unmatched junction bases numbered 10, after V lost 1 base and J lost 4 bases. There are 18 residues in the CDR3. The CDR3 loop is CATSRGPTGTGVYNEQFF. CDR3 nucleotide sequence: TGTGCCACCAGCAGAGGCCCAACCGGGACAGGGGTTTACAATGAGCAGTTCTTC.

This rearrangement joins TRBV10-3 to TRBJ2-7; 10 nucleotides align to TRBD1. Unmatched junction bases numbered 11, after V lost 2 bases and J lost 1 base. This CDR3 has 18 residues. Germline V gives CDR1 ENHRY, CDR2 SYGVKD. DNA of the CDR3: TGTGCCATCAGTGAGACGAGGGACAGGGGAGCCGGATCCTACGAGCAGTACTTC. This codes for CAISETRDRGAGSYEQYF.

This rearrangement joins TRBV2 to TRBJ1-2, with 7 bases that match TRBD1. J lost 4 bases, V lost 6 bases, and 5 bases had no gene match. Germline lookup yields CDR1 SNHLY and CDR2 FYNNEI. This CDR3 spans 13 amino acids. CDR3 DNA: TGTGCCAGCAGGCCCGGGACAGCCTATGGCTACACCTTC. It encodes CASRPGTAYGYTF.

The table lists this clone with a count of one. This rearrangement joins TRBV2 to TRBJ2-3, with D possibly matching TRBD2 (5 bases). V gave up 8 bases and J gave up 2 bases, with 14 bases separating them. CDR3 size: 14 residues. Germline V gene sequence: CDR1 SNHLY, CDR2 FYNNEI. CDR3 bases: TGTGCCAGCTCTCTGGACTCCCTCACAGATACGCAGTATTTT. Protein: CASSLDSLTDTQYF.

This chain joins TRBV7-9 and TRBJ1-1; D possibly corresponds to TRBD1 (6 bases). The CDR3 spans 15 residues. From germline, CDR1 is SEHNR and CDR2 FQNEAQ (reference sequence). Trimming pared 1 base from V and 4 bases from J, leaving 13 bases between. The CDR3 bases are TGTGCCAGCAGCTTAGAGATCCAGGGGAGCACTGAAGCTTTCTTT. Amino acid sequence: CASSLEIQGSTEAFF.

The gene calls are TRBV18 and TRBJ2-2; 7 nucleotides agree with TRBD2. The V gene end was trimmed by 6 bases and the J gene end by 4 bases; junction bases not matched to a gene: 11. The CDR3 has 16 amino acids. The germline V gene encodes CDR1 KGHSH and CDR2 LQKENI. The DNA for the CDR3 is TGTGCCAGCTCCTCATACGGGCGGGAGCTCACCGGGGAGCTGTTTTTT. Its protein is CASSSYGRELTGELFF. Together with reference TRBV18 and TRBJ2-2, the CDR3 gives the full variable domain: NAGVMQNPRHLVRRRGQEARLRCSPMKGHSHVYWYRQLPEEGLKFMVYLQKENIIDESGMPKERFSAEFPKEGPSILRIQQVVRGDSAAYFCASSSYGRELTGELFFGEGSRLTVL.

The V and J genes are TRBV5-1 and TRBJ1-2, with D uncertain. The V gene's germline CDR1 is SGHRS and CDR2 YFSETQ. The CDR3 spans 15 residues. V lost 0 bases to trimming and J lost 2 bases, with 11 bases between them. The CDR3: CASSLASGVNYGYTF. DNA for the CDR3: TGCGCCAGCAGCTTGGCCTCCGGGGTCAACTATGGCTACACCTTC.

The chain links TRBV14 to TRBJ1-1; D gene unclear. CDR1 and CDR2 from the germline V gene are SGHDN and FVKESK. V was cut by 6 bases and J by 1 base, with 9 bases left in between. This CDR3 comprises 13 residues. CDR3 residues: CASSSWANTEAFF. The CDR3 nucleotides read TGTGCCAGCAGTTCTTGGGCGAACACTGAAGCTTTCTTT.

V gene TRBV6-5 combines with J gene TRBJ2-5, with 7 bases that match TRBD2. V was pared by 8 bases and J by 5 bases, with 14 bases of the junction left unmatched. Germline lookup yields CDR1 MNHEY and CDR2 SVGAGI. This CDR3 is 15 amino acids long. CDR3 sequence (DNA): TGTGCCAGCGGGGGGGGATGGAGCACCCGCGAGACCCAGTACTTC. Residues: CASGGGWSTRETQYF.

This clone was seen a few times. The chain combines TRBV7-2 with TRBJ2-7; possibly TRBD2 for D (5 bases). This CDR3 comprises 14 residues. Per the germline V gene, CDR1 is SGHTA and CDR2 is FQGNSA. V gave up 1 base and J gave up 7 bases, with 14 bases separating them. Here the CDR3 reads CASSLVSSSGEQYF. The CDR3 nucleotides read TGTGCCAGCAGCTTAGTGAGTTCGTCGGGGGAGCAGTACTTC.

The gene calls are TRBV19 and TRBJ2-3; 7 bases agree with TRBD2. V lost 6 bases, J lost 0 bases, and 9 bases stayed unmatched. Germline V gene lookup returns CDR1 LNHDA and CDR2 SQIVND (reference sequence). This CDR3 is 16 amino acids long. CDR3: CASSPRLAASTDTQYF. In nucleotides, the CDR3 is TGTGCCAGTAGCCCTCGACTAGCAGCTAGCACAGATACGCAGTATTTT.

This clone was found once. The chain recombines TRBV4-1 with TRBJ2-2, with D perhaps matching TRBD2 (6 bases). The CDR3 spans 19 residues. Trimming removed 4 bases from V and 0 bases from J, with 21 bases in between. Germline values: CDR1 MGHRA, CDR2 YSYEKL. This chain's CDR3 is CASSRAFLAVFANTGELFF. The CDR3 DNA sequence: TGCGCCAGCAGCCGGGCCTTTTTAGCGGTGTTCGCGAACACCGGGGAGCTGTTTTTT.

The CDR3 here is CASSRAQGGQVEAFF. CDR3 sequence (DNA): TGTGCCAGCAGCAGAGCACAGGGGGGGCAGGTAGAAGCTTTCTTT. V and J are TRBV5-5 and TRBJ1-1, with TRBD1 matching 8 bases. The J segment lost 8 bases and the V segment lost 4 bases, leaving 13 bases of the junction unmatched. The germline gives CDR1 SGHKS, CDR2 YYEKEE (reference sequence). The CDR3 is made up of 15 amino acids. The full variable domain, its missing parts supplied by reference TRBV5-5 and TRBJ1-1, is DAGVTQSPTHLIKTRGQQVTLRCSPISGHKSVSWYQQVLGQGPQFIFQYYEKEERGRGNFPDRFSARQFPNYSSELNVNALLLGDSALYLCASSRAQGGQVEAFFGQGTRLTVV.

The chain joins TRBV4-2 to TRBJ2-1; TRBD2 agrees at 8 bases. The germline CDR1 and CDR2 sequences are LGHNA and YNFKEQ. J gave up 3 bases and V 3 bases, and 7 bases lay outside the gene matches. The CDR3 has 16 amino acids. The CDR3 DNA reads TGTGCCAGCAGCCAGGAACTAGCGGAGATCTACAATGAGCAGTTCTTC. It codes for CASSQELAEIYNEQFF.